This T cell receptor beta chain was recovered during a study of blood T cell repertoires in COVID-19. Study background: Collection of acute and convalescent COVID-19 samples took place in the United States, Italy and Spain. In each case, the material was cDNA or gDNA derived from T cells, B-cell-depleted T cells, or PBMCs.

Enrolled during active infection, Seattle patients were then followed longitudinally. Method: immunoSEQ multiplex PCR; TCRdb's copy keeps in-frame clones and lacks some. The data show about 180,000 clones, around 74% seen once. Trimming pared 5 bases from V and 0 bases from J, leaving 13 bases between. The CDR3 extends over 16 amino acids. CDR1 is KGHSH, CDR2 LQKENI, per germline. Sequenced: peripheral blood. The chain combines TRBV18 with TRBJ2-2; a weak D match, TRBD1 (6 bases). This sequence was found in a woman aged 55-70 years with COVID-19, enrolled during active disease. CDR3 amino acids: CASSDRQAANTGELFF. Here the CDR3 DNA reads TGTGCCAGCTCAGATAGACAGGCCGCGAACACCGGGGAGCTGTTTTTT.